The rows below give T cell receptor beta chains drawn from one sample of a study of blood T cell repertoires in COVID-19. Assay used: immunoSEQ multiplex PCR; TCRdb lists only in-frame clones, some missing. This sample has some 130,000 clones; 85% to 90% occur once, and the top ten carry more than 2%. Sequenced: peripheral blood. These receptors all stem from a man aged 70 or older with active COVID-19. Each CDR3 is given with its conserved first and last residue. The order of the fields is clone size, D gene, V gene, J gene, CDR3 protein, CDR3 DNA. A D gene is named only where the DNA matches it firmly. Part of the rows lack a size; the others show once, few, many or a class for expanded clones.

once	TRBD1	TRBV7-9	TRBJ2-1	CAGHRNRGYGNEQFF	TGTGCCGGACACCGAAACAGGGGGTATGGCAATGAGCAGTTCTTC
.	.	TRBV30	TRBJ2-3	CAWSPRGHETDTQYF	TGTGCCTGGAGCCCCCGAGGGCACGAGACAGATACGCAGTATTTT
few	TRBD1	TRBV18	TRBJ1-1	CASSPRDRGDTEAFF	TGTGCCAGCTCACCGAGGGACAGGGGCGACACTGAAGCTTTCTTT
.	.	TRBV7-3	TRBJ2-7	CASSLTRIDGEKYF	TGTGCCAGCAGCTTAACCAGGATAGACGGGGAGAAGTACTTC
.	.	TRBV5-1	TRBJ2-1	CASSPGSTRGNEQFF	TGCGCCAGCAGCCCCGGGAGTACGAGGGGCAATGAGCAGTTCTTC
.	TRBD2	TRBV27	TRBJ2-7	CASSGGLAGIPYEQYF	TGTGCCAGCAGTGGGGGACTAGCGGGAATACCCTACGAGCAGTACTTC
.	.	TRBV5-1	TRBJ1-1	CASSLTGGAANTEAFF	TGCGCCAGCAGCCTCACGGGGGGGGCGGCTAACACTGAAGCTTTCTTT
once	.	TRBV19	TRBJ2-5	CASTKPPPSPQETQYF	TGTGCCAGTACAAAACCCCCCCCTAGCCCACAAGAGACCCAGTACTTC
.	TRBD2	TRBV27	TRBJ2-5	CASSFSGLAQETQYF	TGTGCCAGCAGTTTTTCAGGACTAGCCCAAGAGACCCAGTACTTC
.	TRBD2	TRBV19	TRBJ2-1	CASSIELAGANEQFF	TGTGCCAGTAGTATAGAGCTAGCGGGAGCAAATGAGCAGTTCTTC
.	TRBD1	TRBV9	TRBJ2-3	CASSVPQGTGGDTQYF	TGTGCCAGCAGCGTCCCCCAAGGGACAGGGGGAGATACGCAGTATTTT
once	TRBD2	TRBV9	TRBJ2-5	CASSPTSGGALETQYF	TGTGCCAGCAGCCCCACCTCGGGGGGAGCGTTAGAGACCCAGTACTTC
.	.	TRBV5-6	TRBJ2-2	CASSLQGRANTGELFF	TGTGCCAGCAGCTTGCAGGGCAGGGCGAACACCGGGGAGCTGTTTTTT
.	.	TRBV4-1	TRBJ2-2	CASSQSPNTGELFF	TGCGCCAGCAGCCAAAGCCCGAACACCGGGGAGCTGTTTTTT
.	.	TRBV30	TRBJ1-2	CAWSVQLGQTYGYTF	TGTGCCTGGAGTGTACAGCTTGGTCAGACCTATGGCTACACCTTC
.	TRBD2	TRBV7-2	TRBJ2-1	CASSLVGSSGRNEQFF	TGTGCCAGCAGCTTAGTAGGGTCTAGCGGGAGAAATGAGCAGTTCTTC
.	TRBD2	TRBV19	TRBJ2-7	CASSSRTSGRLEQYF	TGTGCCAGTAGTTCACGGACTAGCGGGAGATTAGAGCAGTACTTC
.	.	TRBV5-1	TRBJ1-4	CASSLTGGALGEKLFF	TGCGCCAGCAGCTTGACCGGAGGGGCGCTCGGGGAAAAACTGTTTTTT
.	.	TRBV24-1	TRBJ2-1	CATSEPGVEEQFF	TGTGCCACCAGTGAGCCAGGGGTCGAGGAGCAGTTCTTC